These T cell receptor beta chains were read from a single sample in a study of T cell responses to AZD1222 COVID-19 vaccine. Sequencing used immunoSEQ multiplex PCR; TCRdb keeps in-frame clones, though not all of them. This sample has about 140,000 clones; approximately 83% occur once, and the top ten carry around 8.6%. The input for sequencing was peripheral blood, taken on day 0 of AZD1222 vaccination. These receptors all stem from an adult in good health. Each CDR3 is given without its conserved first and last residue. The D gene is left open where the match is weak. Clone size is stated in some rows and not others, as once, few, many or a class when expanded.

d_call j_call v_call clone_size cdr3_aa
. TRBJ2-5 TRBV10-3 . AISAAAQETQY
. TRBJ1-1 TRBV19 . ASSGGQGTEAF
. TRBJ1-3 TRBV9 . ASSPDLGTGENTIY
TRBD1 TRBJ1-2 TRBV18 . ASSLSTGTDYGYT
TRBD2 TRBJ2-3 TRBV7-6 . ASSPRLAGGSTDTQY
. TRBJ2-6 TRBV18 . ASSTYRTERGANVLT
. TRBJ2-3 TRBV19 once ATGRGQRSTDTQY
. TRBJ1-5 TRBV5-6 . ASSSQTLSGQPQH
. TRBJ1-2 TRBV18 . ASSPTEAATAGGSYGYT
. TRBJ1-5 TRBV12-3/TRBV12-4 . ASSFRTDQPQH
. TRBJ2-1 TRBV6-1 . ASSETGGSYNEQF
. TRBJ2-1 TRBV29-1 once STLFGGFGNEQF
TRBD2 TRBJ2-7 TRBV14 . ASSQEGLAVEAYEQY
TRBD1 TRBJ2-7 TRBV18 . ASSHDRDRDSGQY
. TRBJ2-1 TRBV7-2 once ASSLGGDGHNEQF